This is a list of T cell receptor beta chains from one sample in a study of Graves' ophthalmopathy and Graves' hyperthyroidism. Each CDR3 protein gets one entry after TCRdb re-called the multiplex PCR reads with MiXCR. Of around 670,000 distinct CDR3 sequences listed, roughly 40% are singletons. Material: peripheral blood. The receptors come from an adult man with Graves' ophthalmopathy. CDR3s include the opening cysteine and the closing phenylalanine or tryptophan. D genes are given only for firm matches. Some rows mark clone size as missing; the rest say once, few, many or name a class of expanded clone.

abundance	v_gene	j_gene	d_gene	CDR3aa	CDR3nt
once	TRBV29-1	TRBJ2-1	TRBD2	CSVESLAGGPGEQFF	TGCAGCGTTGAATCTCTAGCGGGAGGGCCGGGTGAGCAGTTCTTC
-	TRBV15	TRBJ1-2	TRBD1	CATSRVGTAYGYTF	TGTGCCACCAGCAGAGTTGGGACAGCCTATGGCTACACCTTC
few	TRBV9	TRBJ2-7	-	CASSYSLGEQYF	TGTGCCAGCAGCTACTCTTTGGGGGAGCAGTACTTC
-	TRBV20-1	TRBJ2-7	-	CSARRAGTYEQYF	TGCAGTGCTAGACGGGCAGGTACCTACGAGCAGTACTTC
-	TRBV29-1	TRBJ1-5	TRBD1	CSPGQVSNQPQHF	TGCAGCCCGGGACAGGTTAGCAATCAGCCCCAGCATTTT
many	TRBV29-1	TRBJ1-1	-	CSGQVGGGTEAFF	TGCAGCGGGCAGGTGGGGGGAGGCACTGAAGCTTTCTTT
once	TRBV7-9	TRBJ2-7	TRBD1	CAADGRQGGYEQYF	TGTGCCGCGGATGGGAGACAGGGGGGCTACGAGCAGTACTTC
many	TRBV12-3/TRBV12-4	TRBJ2-5	-	CASRSRAFQETQYF	TGTGCCAGCAGGTCACGTGCTTTCCAAGAGACCCAGTACTTC
many	TRBV24-1	TRBJ1-5	-	CATSEQNNQPQHF	TGTGCCACCAGTGAACAGAACAATCAGCCCCAGCATTTT
many	TRBV24-1	TRBJ1-5	-	CASCSGNQPQHF	TGTGCCAGCTGCAGTGGCAATCAGCCCCAGCATTTT
many	TRBV25-1	TRBJ1-2	-	CASVDEQGQNYGYTF	TGTGCCAGCGTTGATGAGCAGGGCCAGAACTATGGCTACACCTTC
-	TRBV9	TRBJ2-2	-	CASSVKGRPNTGELFF	TGTGCCAGCAGCGTAAAGGGTCGACCGAACACCGGGGAGCTGTTTTTT
-	TRBV16	TRBJ2-5	TRBD1	CASSQSAKTGPYF	TGTGCCAGCAGCCAATCTGCTAAGACAGGGCCGTACTTC
once	TRBV7-9	TRBJ1-2	-	CASSRVGDYGYTF	TGTGCCAGCAGCAGGGTCGGAGACTATGGCTACACCTTC
few	TRBV13	TRBJ1-2	-	CASSIHGPGGYTF	TGTGCCAGCAGCATACATGGACCCGGGGGCTACACCTTC
few	TRBV5-1	TRBJ2-7	TRBD1	CASSSSVGTGPYEQYF	TGCGCCAGCAGCTCGTCGGTGGGGACAGGACCCTACGAGCAGTACTTC
-	TRBV4-1	TRBJ1-5	-	CASSQVSGGLNQPQHF	TGCGCCAGCAGCCAAGTTTCGGGGGGCTTGAATCAGCCCCAGCATTTT
-	TRBV29-1	TRBJ1-5	-	CSKGNNNQPQHF	TGCAGCAAAGGGAACAACAATCAGCCCCAGCATTTT
many	TRBV7-9	TRBJ2-7	-	CASSLAVGASGHEQYF	TGTGCCAGCAGCTTAGCCGTGGGGGCTAGCGGACACGAGCAGTACTTC
once	TRBV29-1	TRBJ1-1	-	CRSPGHANTEAFF	TGCAGGTCACCGGGACACGCGAACACTGAAGCTTTCTTT
-	TRBV29-1	TRBJ1-5	TRBD1	CSRGTGGFQPQHF	TGCAGCCGAGGGACAGGGGGCTTCCAGCCCCAGCATTTT
-	TRBV6-6	TRBJ1-5	-	CASSRRVQGSNQPQHF	TGTGCCAGCAGTCGGCGTGTACAGGGTAGCAATCAGCCCCAGCATTTT
-	TRBV25-1	TRBJ2-7	-	CAREKLAVHVYEQYF	TGTGCTAGGGAAAAATTAGCGGTTCACGTTTACGAGCAGTACTTC
few	TRBV5-4	TRBJ1-5	-	CASSLAAGGAGNQPQHF	TGTGCCAGCAGCTTGGCTGCGGGGGGCGCGGGCAATCAGCCCCAGCATTTT
few	TRBV7-7	TRBJ2-5	-	CASTPAGTPQETQYF	TGTGCTAGCACCCCGGCCGGGACGCCACAAGAGACCCAGTACTTC
many	TRBV10-3	TRBJ2-5	-	CAISDRAAETQYF	TGTGCCATCAGTGATAGAGCCGCAGAGACCCAGTACTTC
-	TRBV4-2	TRBJ2-7	-	CASSQDSTGLYEQYF	TGTGCCAGCAGCCAAGATAGTACAGGGCTTTACGAGCAGTACTTC
-	TRBV4-2	TRBJ1-5	-	CASSHEGGDQPQHF	TGTGCCAGCAGCCATGAAGGAGGCGATCAGCCCCAGCATTTT
few	TRBV2	TRBJ1-1	-	CASSPNTPLYTEAFF	TGTGCCAGCAGCCCGAACACCCCTCTGTACACTGAAGCTTTCTTT
many	TRBV29-1	TRBJ2-2	TRBD1	CSAPGTGDTGELFF	TGCAGCGCTCCCGGGACAGGGGACACCGGGGAGCTGTTTTTT
many	TRBV24-1	TRBJ1-5	-	CATSDLSSGQPQHF	TGTGCCACCAGTGATTTGAGCTCGGGGCAGCCCCAGCATTTT
few	TRBV19	TRBJ2-6	-	CASSRVSGSGANVLTF	TGTGCCAGTAGTCGGGTATCGGGCTCTGGGGCCAACGTCCTGACTTTC
many	TRBV24-1	TRBJ1-2	-	CATSDSSGGNYGYTF	TGTGCCACCAGTGACAGTTCAGGCGGCAACTATGGCTACACCTTC
-	TRBV24-1	TRBJ1-4	TRBD1	CATSDPGTGDGEKLFF	TGTGCCACCAGTGACCCAGGGACAGGGGATGGAGAAAAACTGTTTTTT
many	TRBV19	TRBJ1-1	-	CASSTPQVTNTEAFF	TGTGCCAGTAGTACCCCCCAGGTGACGAACACTGAAGCTTTCTTT
once	TRBV25-1	TRBJ1-1	-	CASSARPSPGAEAFF	TGTGCCAGCAGTGCTAGACCGTCGCCAGGCGCTGAAGCTTTCTTT
-	TRBV7-8	TRBJ1-5	-	CASSLTTGVSQHF	TGTGCCAGCAGTTTAACCACCGGCGTCTCCCAGCATTTT
many	TRBV25-1	TRBJ2-5	TRBD2	CASSEYGSGRETQYF	TGTGCCAGCAGTGAATACGGTAGCGGGAGGGAGACCCAGTACTTC
-	TRBV5-1	TRBJ2-7	TRBD1	CASSPLPGQGIYEQYF	TGCGCCAGCAGCCCCCTCCCGGGACAGGGAATCTACGAGCAGTACTTC
few	TRBV7-9	TRBJ1-1	-	CASSSPLYTEAFF	TGTGCCAGCAGCTCTCCCTTGTACACTGAAGCTTTCTTT
-	TRBV2	TRBJ2-7	TRBD2	CASSGAGEIIYEQYF	TGTGCCAGCAGTGGAGCGGGAGAGATAATCTACGAGCAGTACTTC
once	TRBV9	TRBJ2-5	TRBD1	CASSSLAGQGRSETQYF	TGTGCCAGCAGCTCTTTAGCGGGACAGGGGAGGAGCGAGACCCAGTACTTC
-	TRBV2	TRBJ2-7	TRBD1	CASSDGGQGADEQYF	TGTGCCAGCAGTGACGGGGGACAGGGGGCCGATGAGCAGTACTTC
-	TRBV10-3	TRBJ1-5	-	CASSQNGNQPQHF	TGTGCCAGCAGCCAGAATGGCAATCAGCCCCAGCATTTT
many	TRBV29-1	TRBJ2-7	-	CSVELTSAEQYF	TGCAGCGTTGAATTAACCAGTGCCGAGCAGTACTTC
-	TRBV7-9	TRBJ2-7	-	CASSQEGRGYEQYF	TGCGCCAGCAGCCAAGAGGGCAGGGGATACGAGCAGTACTTC
-	TRBV20-1	TRBJ2-5	TRBD1	CSGWGQVQETQYF	TGCAGTGGGTGGGGACAGGTCCAAGAGACCCAGTACTTC
many	TRBV29-1	TRBJ2-6	-	CSVEEVRSGANVLTF	TGCAGCGTTGAAGAAGTAAGGTCTGGGGCCAACGTCCTGACTTTC
few	TRBV7-9	TRBJ2-2	-	CASSPRGGGELFF	TGTGCCAGCAGCCCGAGGGGTGGCGGGGAGCTGTTTTTT
-	TRBV19	TRBJ2-2	TRBD1	CASSRGQGAWELFF	TGTGCCAGTAGTCGAGGACAGGGGGCTTGGGAGCTGTTTTTT
-	TRBV7-9	TRBJ1-4	-	CASSSGSGEKLFF	TGTGCCAGCAGCTCGGGATCCGGTGAAAAACTGTTTTTT